What follows are 15 T cell receptor beta chains derived from one specimen sequenced in a study of tumor-infiltrating lymphocytes in oesophageal squamous cell carcinoma. TCRdb re-called the PCR reads through MiXCR, storing one row per CDR3 protein. The repertoire consists of about 15,000 distinct CDR3 sequences, with less than 60% occurring once and the leading ten covering 12% to 15%. Sequencing was done on a sample of blood. The source of these receptors is a male donor with esophageal squamous cell carcinoma.

This chain uses TRBV7-2 with TRBJ2-4; D perhaps matches TRBD1 (7 bases). The CDR3 extends over 16 amino acids. V lost 0 bases to trimming and J lost 4 bases, with 13 bases between them. Looked up from germline, CDR1 is SGHTA and CDR2 is FQGNSA. CDR3 nucleotides: TGTGCCAGCAGCTTAGCAGGGGGCGGGGAGAAAAACATTCAGTACTTC. Its translation: CASSLAGGGEKNIQYF.

On this clonotype itself: One end of the junction is discordant with germline, which a read error may explain. The rearrangement uses TRBV7-6 and TRBJ2-3; 8 bases fit TRBD2. TRBJ2-5 matches the DNA end more closely, so the J call is doubtful. Germline CDR1 is SGHVS and CDR2 is FNYEAQ. The CDR3 totals 15 residues. In DNA form, the CDR3 reads TGTGCTAGCAGCCCAGCGGGGGCTAGCAGGGAGACCCAGTACTTC. The encoded protein is CASSPAGASRETQYF.

The chain combines TRBV6-1 with TRBJ1-1; D may be TRBD1 (5 bases). Germline assignment: CDR1 MNHNS and CDR2 SASEGT. This CDR3 has 12 residues. V was trimmed by 4 bases and J by 5 bases, leaving 8 bases between them. CDR3 DNA sequence: TGTGCCAGCAGTGTGGGGGAAACTGAAGCTTTCTTT. This gives the protein CASSVGETEAFF.

The chain uses TRBV6-1 and TRBJ2-1, with D possibly TRBD2 on 6 matching bases. Germline lookup yields CDR1 MNHNS and CDR2 SASEGT. CDR3 length: 15 amino acids. V was pared by 5 bases and J by 2 bases, with 13 bases between. This chain's CDR3 is CASSLGGLTYNEQFF. The CDR3 region has the DNA TGTGCCAGCAGTCTGGGGGGATTGACCTACAATGAGCAGTTCTTC.

This clonotype is termed medium-sized. The J gene is TRBJ2-1, the V gene TRBV28, with 15 nucleotides matching TRBD2. Trimming at V came to 7 bases and at J to 8 bases, leaving 9 bases not matched to a gene. Germline V gene sequence: CDR1 MDHEN, CDR2 SYDVKM. The CDR3 covers 16 residues. The CDR3 loop reads CASKPGLAGGADEQFF. The CDR3 bases are TGTGCCAGCAAACCGGGACTAGCGGGAGGAGCCGATGAGCAGTTCTTC.

This clonotype was found a few times. The CDR3 reads CASRRLPLYEQYF. The CDR3 nucleotides read TGTGCCAGCCGCCGACTCCCTCTCTACGAGCAGTACTTC. V is TRBV7-2 and J is TRBJ2-4; no definite D call. The DNA end lines up better with TRBJ2-7; the J call may be wrong. The CDR3 extends over 13 amino acids. Looked up from germline, CDR1 is SGHTA and CDR2 is FQGNSA.

The chain recombines TRBV7-4 with TRBJ2-6, with D tentatively TRBD2 (6 bases). Trimming pared 5 bases from V and 2 bases from J, leaving 10 bases between. Germline lookup yields CDR1 SGHVT and CDR2 SQSDAQ. CDR3 size: 15 residues. CDR3 bases: TGTGCCAGCAGCCCCTGGGGGGCTGGGGCCAACGTCCTGACTTTC. Translating gives CASSPWGAGANVLTF.

V usage is TRBV7-2 and J usage is TRBJ2-7; a possible D gene is TRBD2 (6 bases). With the DNA end fitting TRBJ2-5 better, the J assignment may be wrong. The germline V gene encodes CDR1 SGHTA and CDR2 FQGNSA. There are 16 residues in the CDR3. CDR3: CASSLPSRERWETQYF. The CDR3, as DNA: TGTGCCAGCAGCCTACCTAGCCGGGAGAGGTGGGAGACCCAGTACTTC.

Concerning this clonotype itself: The CDR3 end shows no conserved phenylalanine or tryptophan, and so a read error is likely. It is unclear where the CDR3 begins or ends on the DNA, so no DNA is shown, and the CDR3 is as TCRdb lists it. This chain links TRBV7-9 with TRBJ2-7; whether TRBD2, the table's D call, matches the DNA was not checked. Germline V CDR1 and CDR2: SEHNR, FQNEAQ (reference sequence). From its first to its last residue, the CDR3 has 14 amino acids. The CDR3 is CASSSGAGLQFFGS.

On this clonotype itself: This CDR3 is missing its conserved last phenylalanine or tryptophan, likely due to a read error. No DNA is shown, since the ends of the CDR3 on it are uncertain; the CDR3 is the one TCRdb lists. The rearrangement uses TRBV7-3 and TRBJ2-6; the listed D gene, TRBD1, was not tested against the DNA. Germline-derived CDR1 and CDR2 are SGHTA and FQGTGA. Ends included, the CDR3 has 15 residues. CDR3: CASSATREETQYFGA.

The V gene is TRBV12-3 or TRBV12-4, the J gene TRBJ2-7; tentatively, D is TRBD1 (5 bases). Trimming removed 3 bases from V and 5 bases from J, with 14 bases in between. The CDR3 spans 14 residues. CDR3 DNA: TGTGCCAGCAGTTTTTATGCAGGGAAAAACGAGCAGTACTTC. Translated, it gives CASSFYAGKNEQYF.

The chain joins TRBV7-6 to TRBJ2-3; D gene uncertain. This CDR3 has 14 amino acids. CDR1 is SGHVS, CDR2 FNYEAQ, per germline. V was shortened by 5 bases and J by 4 bases, with 13 bases between the two germline ends. The CDR3 sequence: CASSKDQNSDTQYF. The CDR3 DNA reads TGTGCCAGCAGCAAAGACCAAAATTCAGATACGCAGTATTTT.

The rearrangement joins TRBV7-8 to TRBJ2-1; 14 bases are shared with TRBD2. The J call may be faulty, since TRBJ2-7 better matches the DNA end. CDR3 size: 16 residues. From germline, CDR1 is SGHVS and CDR2 FQNEAQ. The CDR3 DNA reads TGTGCCAGCAGCCCCCGGACTAGCGGGAGGACCTACGAGCAGTACTTC. This codes for CASSPRTSGRTYEQYF.

V usage is TRBV7-2 and J usage is TRBJ1-1, with 7 positions matching TRBD1. The CDR3 is made up of 12 amino acids. Germline V gene data show CDR1 as SGHTA and CDR2 as FQGNSA. Unmatched junction bases numbered 5, after V lost 3 bases and J lost 10 bases. DNA for the CDR3: TGTGCCAGCAGCTTCGCAGGGGGGGTAGCTTTCTTT. It specifies CASSFAGGVAFF.

The V and J genes are TRBV7-2 and TRBJ2-3; TRBD2 matches at 7 bases. The DNA matches TRBJ2-1 better at its end, which makes the J call doubtful. The germline gives CDR1 SGHTA, CDR2 FQGNSA. There are 13 residues in the CDR3. The CDR3 DNA reads as TGTGCCAGCAGCCTAGGACTAGTCGGTGAGCAGTTCTTC. It yields the protein CASSLGLVGEQFF.